This T cell receptor beta chain was obtained from a study of blood T cell repertoires in COVID-19. Study-wide context: The United States, Italy and Spain provided the acute and convalescent COVID-19 samples. T cells, B-cell-depleted T cells, or PBMCs provided the cDNA or gDNA that served as material.

V dropped 3 bases and J dropped 4 bases, with 9 bases sitting between them. In germline, CDR1 is LNHDA, CDR2 SQIVND (reference sequence). This CDR3 region has 13 residues. Clones were sequenced by immunoSEQ multiplex PCR, and TCRdb holds only the in-frame ones, with some missing. The sample gives around 230,000 clones, around four fifths of which show up once; approximately 2.6% is in the top ten. Sequenced: peripheral blood. This receptor was identified in a woman between 65 and 79 years old with active or convalescent COVID-19. This rearrangement joins TRBV19 to TRBJ1-1, with D maybe TRBD1 (6 bases). For the CDR3, the DNA is TGTGCCAGTAGTATGCTCAGGGGCACTGAAGCTTTCTTT. Translating gives CASSMLRGTEAFF.